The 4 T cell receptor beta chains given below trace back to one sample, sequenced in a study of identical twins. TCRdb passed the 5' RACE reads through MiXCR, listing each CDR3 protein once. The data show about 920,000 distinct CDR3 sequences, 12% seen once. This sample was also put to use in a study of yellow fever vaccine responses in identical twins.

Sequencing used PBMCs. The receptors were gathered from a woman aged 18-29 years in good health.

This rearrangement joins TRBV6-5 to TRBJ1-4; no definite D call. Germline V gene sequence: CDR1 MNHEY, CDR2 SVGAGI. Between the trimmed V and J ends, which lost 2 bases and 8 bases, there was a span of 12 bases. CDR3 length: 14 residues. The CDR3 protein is CASSYAAGREKLFF. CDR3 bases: TGTGCCAGCAGTTACGCGGCAGGACGAGAAAAACTGTTTTTT.

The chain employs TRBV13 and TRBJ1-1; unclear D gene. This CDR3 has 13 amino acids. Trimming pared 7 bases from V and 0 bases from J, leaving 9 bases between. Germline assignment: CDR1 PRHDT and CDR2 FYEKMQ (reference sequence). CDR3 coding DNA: TGTGCCAGCAACCCGACAATGAACACTGAAGCTTTCTTT. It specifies CASNPTMNTEAFF.

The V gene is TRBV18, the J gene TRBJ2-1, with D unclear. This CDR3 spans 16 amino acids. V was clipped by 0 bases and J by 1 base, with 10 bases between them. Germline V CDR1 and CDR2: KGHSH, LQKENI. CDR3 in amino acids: CASSPPASASYNEQFF. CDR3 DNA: TGTGCCAGCTCACCACCCGCCTCCGCTTCCTACAATGAGCAGTTCTTC.

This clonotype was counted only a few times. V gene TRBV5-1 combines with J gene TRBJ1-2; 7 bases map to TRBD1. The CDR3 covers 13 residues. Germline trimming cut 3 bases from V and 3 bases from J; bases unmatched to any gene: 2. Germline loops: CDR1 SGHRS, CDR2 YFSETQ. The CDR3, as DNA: TGCGCCAGCAGCTGGGGGACAGACTATGGCTACACCTTC. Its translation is CASSWGTDYGYTF.